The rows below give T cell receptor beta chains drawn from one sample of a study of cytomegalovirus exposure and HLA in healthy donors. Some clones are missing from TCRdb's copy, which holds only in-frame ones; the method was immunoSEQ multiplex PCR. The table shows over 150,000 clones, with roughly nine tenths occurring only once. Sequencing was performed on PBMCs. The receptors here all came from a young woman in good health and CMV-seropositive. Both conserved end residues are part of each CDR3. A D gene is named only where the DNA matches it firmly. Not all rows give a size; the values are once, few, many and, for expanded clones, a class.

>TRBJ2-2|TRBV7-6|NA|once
TGTGCCAGCAGGTTTAGTGGCGGGGAGCTGTTTTTT
CASRFSGGELFF
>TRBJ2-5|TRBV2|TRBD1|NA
TGTGCCAGCAGTGAAGGTTGGGGACAGGGCACGAAAGAGACCCAGTACTTC
CASSEGWGQGTKETQYF
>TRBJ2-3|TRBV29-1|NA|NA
TGCAGCGTTGTTCCCTTAGGTCCAGGGGATACGCAGTATTTT
CSVVPLGPGDTQYF
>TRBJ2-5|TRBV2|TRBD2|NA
TGTGCCAGCAGTGAAGCTTTCCTAGCGGGGGATATAGAGACCCAGTACTTC
CASSEAFLAGDIETQYF
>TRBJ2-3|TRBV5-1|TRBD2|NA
TGCGCCAGCAGACGGACTAGCGGGGGGGCCGGCACAGATACGCAGTATTTT
CASRRTSGGAGTDTQYF
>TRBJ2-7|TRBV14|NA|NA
TGTGCCAGCAGCCCTCCGGGCTCCTACGAGCAGTACTTC
CASSPPGSYEQYF
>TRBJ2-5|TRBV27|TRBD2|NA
TGTGCCAGCAGTTTTATCTCAGCGGGAGGTCAAGAGACCCAGTACTTC
CASSFISAGGQETQYF
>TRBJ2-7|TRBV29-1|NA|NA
TGCAGCGGGGGGGACAGCTACGAGCAGTACTTC
CSGGDSYEQYF
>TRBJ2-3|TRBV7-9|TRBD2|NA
TGTGCCAGCAGCTTAGGGCTAGCGGGTCTTGGCACAGATACGCAGTATTTT
CASSLGLAGLGTDTQYF
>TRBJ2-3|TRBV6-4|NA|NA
TGTGCCAGCAGTGACAATAGCGCAGGGGACACAGATACGCAGTATTTT
CASSDNSAGDTDTQYF
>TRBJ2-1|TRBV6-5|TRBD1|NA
TGTGCCAGCAGTTACGGGACAGGAGGGGACAATGAGCAGTTCTTC
CASSYGTGGDNEQFF
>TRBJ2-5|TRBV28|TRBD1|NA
TGTGCCAGCAGTACTACCGGGACAGTGGGAGAGACCCAGTACTTC
CASSTTGTVGETQYF
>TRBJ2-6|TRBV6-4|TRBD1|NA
TGTGCCAGCAGTGGTACAGGGGGCGCTGGGGCCAACGTCCTGACTTTC
CASSGTGGAGANVLTF
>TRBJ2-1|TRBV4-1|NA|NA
TGCGCCAGCAGCCAAGATTGGCGCCAGCACTACGAGCAGTTCTTC
CASSQDWRQHYEQFF
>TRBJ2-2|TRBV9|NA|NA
TGTGCCAGCAGCCCCAGCTCAGGGGGCATCTGGGCGGGAGAAAACGGGGAGCTGTTTTTT
CASSPSSGGIWAGENGELFF
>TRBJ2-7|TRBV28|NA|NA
TGTGCCAGCAGTAGTGCACCCACTCCGCCCGAGCAGTACTTC
CASSSAPTPPEQYF
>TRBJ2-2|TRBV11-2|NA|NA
TGTGCCAGCAGCCCTTTGAACACCGGGGAGCTGTTTTTT
CASSPLNTGELFF
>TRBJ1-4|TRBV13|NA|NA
TGTGCCAGCAGCACAAGGGACTCGTCAGAAAAACTGTTTTTT
CASSTRDSSEKLFF
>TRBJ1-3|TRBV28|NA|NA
TGTGCCAGCAGTGTTCAGATGGCTGGAAACACCATATATTTT
CASSVQMAGNTIYF
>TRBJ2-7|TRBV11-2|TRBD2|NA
TGTGCCAGCAGCTTACGGCGGGGGGGCCCATACGAGCAGTACTTC
CASSLRRGGPYEQYF
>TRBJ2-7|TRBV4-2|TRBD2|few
TGTGCCAGCAGCCCTACCCTAGCGGGAGGCTACGAGCAGTACTTC
CASSPTLAGGYEQYF
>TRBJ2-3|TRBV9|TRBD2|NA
TGTGCCAGCAGCGTAACGGGACTAGCGGGAGTGGACGATACGCAGTATTTT
CASSVTGLAGVDDTQYF
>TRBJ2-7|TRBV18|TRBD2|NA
TGTGCCAGCTCACCACCCACCGGGACTAGCGGACACGAGCAGTACTTC
CASSPPTGTSGHEQYF
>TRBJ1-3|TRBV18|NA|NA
TGTGCCAGCTCACCACCGGCGGGGCTTTCGGGGAACACCATATATTTT
CASSPPAGLSGNTIYF
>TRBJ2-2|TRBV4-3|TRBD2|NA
TGCGCCAGCAGCCAAGCCAGCGGGGGAAGCGGGGAGCTGTTTTTT
CASSQASGGSGELFF
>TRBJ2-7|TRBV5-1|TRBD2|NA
TGCGCCAGCAGCTTTAGCGGGGGGGCCAACGAGCAGTACTTC
CASSFSGGANEQYF
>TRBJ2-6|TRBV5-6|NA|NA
TGTGCCAGCAAAACAGAGTCTGGGGCCAACGTCCTGACTTTC
CASKTESGANVLTF
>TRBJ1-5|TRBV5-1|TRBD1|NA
TGCGCCAGCAGCCCTACAGGGGGCCTTCAGCCCCAGCATTTT
CASSPTGGLQPQHF
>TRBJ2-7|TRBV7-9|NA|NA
TGTGCCAGCAGTCGACAGGCTAGCTACGAGCAGTACTTC
CASSRQASYEQYF
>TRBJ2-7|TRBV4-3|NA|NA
TGCGCCAGCAGCCAAGAACGGGTGAGTCTCCACGAGCAGTACTTC
CASSQERVSLHEQYF
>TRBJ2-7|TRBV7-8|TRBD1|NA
TGTGCCAGCAGCTTACCGCCCCTGGGGACAGGGGTGTACGAGCAGTACTTC
CASSLPPLGTGVYEQYF
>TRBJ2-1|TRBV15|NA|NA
TGTGCCACCAGCAGACTAGGGGGTCTTAACAATGAGCAGTTCTTC
CATSRLGGLNNEQFF
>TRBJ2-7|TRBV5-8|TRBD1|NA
TGTGCCAGCAGCCGGGACGCGGACAGGGGAAGCTACGAGCAGTACTTC
CASSRDADRGSYEQYF
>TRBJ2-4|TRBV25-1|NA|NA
TGTGCCAGCAGTGAATATCCCACTAGCTACGGCATTCAGTACTTC
CASSEYPTSYGIQYF
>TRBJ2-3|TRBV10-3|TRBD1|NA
TGTGCCATCAGTGAGTCTTTGGACAGGGCCCCTAGCACAGATACGCAGTATTTT
CAISESLDRAPSTDTQYF
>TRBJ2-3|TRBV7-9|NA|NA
TGTGCCAGCAGCACCGGAGGGGATACGCAGTATTTT
CASSTGGDTQYF
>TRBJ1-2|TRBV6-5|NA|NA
TGTGCCAGCCGAGACCCCCCCGGAGGGTATGGCTACACCTTC
CASRDPPGGYGYTF
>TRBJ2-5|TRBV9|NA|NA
TGTGCCAGCAGCGTAGTGGGGCAGGCCCAAGAGACCCAGTACTTC
CASSVVGQAQETQYF
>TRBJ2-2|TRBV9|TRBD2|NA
TGTGCCAGCAGCGTGGTTAGCGGGGGGGTAACCGGGGAGCTGTTTTTT
CASSVVSGGVTGELFF
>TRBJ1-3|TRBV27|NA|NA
TGTGCCAGCAGCCTTGGAGTCTCTGGAAACACCATATATTTT
CASSLGVSGNTIYF
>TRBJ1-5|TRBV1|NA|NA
TGCACCAGCAGCCAAGAAGCCGAGCCCCAGCATTTT
CTSSQEAEPQHF
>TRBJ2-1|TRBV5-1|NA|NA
TGCGCCAGCACGCTAGCGCAGTCGGGTCTCTCCTACAATGAGCAGTTCTTC
CASTLAQSGLSYNEQFF